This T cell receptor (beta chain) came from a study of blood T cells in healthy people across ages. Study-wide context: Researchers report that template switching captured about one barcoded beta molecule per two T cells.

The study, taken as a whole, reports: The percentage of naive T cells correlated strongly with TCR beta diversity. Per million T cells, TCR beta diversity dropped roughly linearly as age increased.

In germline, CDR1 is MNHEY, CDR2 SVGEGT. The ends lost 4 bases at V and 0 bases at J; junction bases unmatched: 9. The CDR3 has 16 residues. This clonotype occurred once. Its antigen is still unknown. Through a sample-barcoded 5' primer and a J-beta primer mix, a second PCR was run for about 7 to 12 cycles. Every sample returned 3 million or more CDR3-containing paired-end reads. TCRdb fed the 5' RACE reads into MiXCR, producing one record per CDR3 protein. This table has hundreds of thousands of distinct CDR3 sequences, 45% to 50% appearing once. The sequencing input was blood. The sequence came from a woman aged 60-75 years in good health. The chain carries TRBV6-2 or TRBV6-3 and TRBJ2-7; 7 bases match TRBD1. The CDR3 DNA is TGTGCCAGCAGTTCCACCAGGACAGGATACTCCTACGAGCAGTACTTC. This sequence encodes CASSSTRTGYSYEQYF.